This passage covers 8 T cell receptor beta chains from one sample sequenced in a study of cytomegalovirus exposure and HLA in healthy donors (dated by TCRdb to the late 2010s). The method behind the library was the immunoSEQ multiplex PCR assay. A mixture of 60 forward primers for TCR Vbeta segments and 13 reverse primers for TCR Jbeta segments was used in the multiplex PCR. Not all clones reach the TCRdb copy of this immuneACCESS table, which keeps in-frame sequences only. Checked studies attribute under half of the gap to unresolved V genes and leave the rest unexplained. In this sample the table shows 60,000 to 75,000 clones, about 74% of which occur a single time. The ten biggest clones cover roughly 10% of the sample. Sequencing used PBMCs. These TCRs come from a woman aged 55-69 years in good health and CMV-seropositive.

The chain carries TRBV12-5 and TRBJ1-1; 9 nucleotides agree with TRBD1. In germline, CDR1 is LGHNT, CDR2 FRNRAP. J gave up 5 bases and V 6 bases, and 4 bases lay outside the gene matches. This CDR3 contains 13 residues. CDR3 in amino acids: CASGRDRATEAFF. In DNA form, the CDR3 reads TGTGCTAGTGGCCGGGACAGGGCAACTGAAGCTTTCTTT.

The gene calls are TRBV6-6 and TRBJ1-2, with D perhaps TRBD1 (5 bases). This CDR3 has 12 residues. V lost 2 bases and J 7 bases, leaving 8 bases between the germline ends. Germline assignment: CDR1 MNHNY and CDR2 SVGAGI (reference sequence). The CDR3 protein is CASSYDRGGYTF. CDR3 coding DNA: TGTGCCAGCAGTTACGACAGAGGTGGCTACACCTTC.

V gene TRBV13 combines with J gene TRBJ1-2; a possible D gene is TRBD1 (5 bases). The germline V and J ends were trimmed by 5 bases and 8 bases, with 12 bases remaining between them. Germline assignment: CDR1 PRHDT and CDR2 FYEKMQ (reference sequence). This CDR3 has 12 residues. CDR3 DNA: TGTGCCAGCAGCCACAGGCTAGGGGGCTACACCTTC. This translates into CASSHRLGGYTF.

The chain couples TRBV2 to TRBJ1-4, with D possibly TRBD1 on 5 matching bases. Trimming left V 7 bases short and J 3 bases short, with 18 bases between. The CDR3 length is 16 residues. Germline V gives CDR1 SNHLY, CDR2 FYNNEI. The DNA of the CDR3 is TGTGCCAGCAATGCCCGCACGGGGGGTTCTAATGAAAAACTGTTTTTT. It specifies CASNARTGGSNEKLFF.

This chain joins TRBV18 and TRBJ1-1; 10 nucleotides align to TRBD1. Trimming at V came to 5 bases and at J to 3 bases, leaving 3 bases not matched to a gene. The CDR3 is 14 amino acids. Germline CDR1 KGHSH, CDR2 LQKENI. CDR3 nucleotide sequence: TGTGCCAGCTCAGCGACAGGGGGCGACACTGAAGCTTTCTTT. Its protein product is CASSATGGDTEAFF.

The chain couples TRBV5-1 to TRBJ1-3; D is uncertain. This CDR3 is built from 15 residues. Germline assignment: CDR1 SGHRS and CDR2 YFSETQ. Trimming stripped 4 bases from V and 2 bases from J, with 13 bases between. In nucleotides, the CDR3 is TGCGCCAGCAGCCCCGACGTTAGCCCTGGAAACACCATATATTTT. It encodes CASSPDVSPGNTIYF.

The DNA for the CDR3 is TGTGCTAGTGGACGACAGGCCACTAATGAAAAACTGTTTTTT. Protein product: CASGRQATNEKLFF. This chain links TRBV12-5 with TRBJ1-4; TRBD1 might be the D (6 bases). CDR1 and CDR2 (germline): LGHNT, FRNRAP. This CDR3 contains 14 residues. With 6 bases removed from V and 2 bases from J, the gap between germline ends came to 10 bases.

The CDR3 is CASSLGPGEATEAFF. The CDR3 bases are TGCGCCAGCAGCTTGGGTCCGGGGGAGGCCACTGAAGCTTTCTTT. This chain uses TRBV5-1 with TRBJ1-1; D is possibly TRBD1 (5 bases). Germline lookup yields CDR1 SGHRS and CDR2 YFSETQ. The CDR3 covers 15 residues. Trimming removed 0 bases at V and 4 bases at J, with 13 bases between. The whole variable domain, remainder taken from reference TRBV5-1 and TRBJ1-1, is KAGVTQTPRYLIKTRGQQVTLSCSPISGHRSVSWYQQTPGQGLQFLFEYFSETQRNKGNFPGRFSGRQFSNSRSEMNVSTLELGDSALYLCASSLGPGEATEAFFGQGTRLTVV.